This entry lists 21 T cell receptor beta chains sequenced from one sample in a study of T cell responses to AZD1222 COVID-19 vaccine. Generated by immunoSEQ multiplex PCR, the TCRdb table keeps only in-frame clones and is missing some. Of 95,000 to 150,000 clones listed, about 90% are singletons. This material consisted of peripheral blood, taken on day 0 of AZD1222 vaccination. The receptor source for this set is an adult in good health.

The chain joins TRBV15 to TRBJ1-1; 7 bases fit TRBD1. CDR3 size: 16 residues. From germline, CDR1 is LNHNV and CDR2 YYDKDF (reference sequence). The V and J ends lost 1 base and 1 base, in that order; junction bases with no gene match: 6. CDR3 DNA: TGTGCCACCAGCAGAGCTTCAGGGGGTAAGAACACTGAAGCTTTCTTT. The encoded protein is CATSRASGGKNTEAFF.

This chain's CDR3 is CASGTANTGELFF. For the CDR3, the DNA is TGTGCCAGCGGGACTGCGAACACCGGGGAGCTGTTTTTT. This sequence joins TRBV6-5 and TRBJ2-2; D is possibly TRBD2 (6 bases). The CDR3 runs 13 residues. CDR1 is MNHEY, CDR2 SVGAGI, per germline. Trimming shortened V by 8 bases and J by 0 bases, and 7 bases separated the two germline ends.

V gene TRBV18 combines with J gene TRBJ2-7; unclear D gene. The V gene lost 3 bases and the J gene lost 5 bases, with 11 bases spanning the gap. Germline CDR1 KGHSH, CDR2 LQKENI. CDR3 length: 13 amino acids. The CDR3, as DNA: TGTGCCAGCTCACCCCGGACCCACAACGAGCAGTACTTC. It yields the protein CASSPRTHNEQYF.

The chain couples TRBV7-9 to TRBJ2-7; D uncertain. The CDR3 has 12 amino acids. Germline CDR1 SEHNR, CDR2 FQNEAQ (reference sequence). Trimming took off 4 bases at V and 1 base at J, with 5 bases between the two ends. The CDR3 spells CASSSRSYEQYF. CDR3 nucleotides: TGTGCCAGCAGCTCGCGATCCTACGAGCAGTACTTC.

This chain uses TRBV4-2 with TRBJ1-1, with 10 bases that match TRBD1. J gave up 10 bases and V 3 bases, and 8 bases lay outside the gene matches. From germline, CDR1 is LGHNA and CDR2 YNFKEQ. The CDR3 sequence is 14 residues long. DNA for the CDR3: TGTGCCAGCAGCCATGACAGGGGGCCCGGTGTAGCTTTCTTT. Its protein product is CASSHDRGPGVAFF.

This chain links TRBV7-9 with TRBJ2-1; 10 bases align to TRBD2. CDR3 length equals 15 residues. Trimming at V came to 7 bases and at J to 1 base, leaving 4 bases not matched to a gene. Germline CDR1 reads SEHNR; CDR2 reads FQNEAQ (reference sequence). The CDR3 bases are TGTGCCAGCACACTAGCGGGGACTTCCTACAATGAGCAGTTCTTC. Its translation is CASTLAGTSYNEQFF.

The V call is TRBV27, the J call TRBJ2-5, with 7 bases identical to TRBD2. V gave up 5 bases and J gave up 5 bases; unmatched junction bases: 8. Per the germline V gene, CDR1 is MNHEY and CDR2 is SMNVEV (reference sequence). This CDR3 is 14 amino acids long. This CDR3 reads CASSPTSSGETQYF. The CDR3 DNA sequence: TGTGCCAGCAGTCCGACTAGCTCGGGGGAGACCCAGTACTTC.

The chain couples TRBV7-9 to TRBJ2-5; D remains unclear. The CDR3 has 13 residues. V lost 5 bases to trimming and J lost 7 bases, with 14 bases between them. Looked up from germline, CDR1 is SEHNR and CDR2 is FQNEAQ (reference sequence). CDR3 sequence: CASSPRARWTQYF. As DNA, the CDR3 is TGTGCCAGCAGCCCCCGGGCGCGGTGGACCCAGTACTTC.

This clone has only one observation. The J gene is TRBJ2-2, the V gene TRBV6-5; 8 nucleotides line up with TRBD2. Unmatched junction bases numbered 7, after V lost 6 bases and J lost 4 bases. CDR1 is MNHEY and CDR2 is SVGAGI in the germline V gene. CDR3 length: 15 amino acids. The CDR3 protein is CASRSGGPITGELFF. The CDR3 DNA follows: TGTGCCAGCAGGTCGGGAGGGCCAATCACCGGGGAGCTGTTTTTT.

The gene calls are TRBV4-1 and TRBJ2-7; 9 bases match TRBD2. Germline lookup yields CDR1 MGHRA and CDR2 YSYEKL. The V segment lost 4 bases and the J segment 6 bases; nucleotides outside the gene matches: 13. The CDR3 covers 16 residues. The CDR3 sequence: CASSRGASREGGEQYF. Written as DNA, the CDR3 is TGCGCCAGCAGCCGCGGGGCCTCGCGGGAGGGCGGCGAGCAGTACTTC.

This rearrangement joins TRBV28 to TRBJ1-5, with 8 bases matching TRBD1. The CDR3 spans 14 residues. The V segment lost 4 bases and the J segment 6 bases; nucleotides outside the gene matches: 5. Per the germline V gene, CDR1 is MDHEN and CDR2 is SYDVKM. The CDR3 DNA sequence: TGTGCCAGCAGTTCCGACAGGGGAGGTCAGCCCCAGCATTTT. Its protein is CASSSDRGGQPQHF.

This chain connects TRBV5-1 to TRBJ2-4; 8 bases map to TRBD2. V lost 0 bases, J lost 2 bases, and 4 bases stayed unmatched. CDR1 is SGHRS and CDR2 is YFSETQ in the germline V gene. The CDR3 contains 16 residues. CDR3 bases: TGCGCCAGCAGCTTGGGGGTTAGCGGGACCAAAAACATTCAGTACTTC. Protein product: CASSLGVSGTKNIQYF.

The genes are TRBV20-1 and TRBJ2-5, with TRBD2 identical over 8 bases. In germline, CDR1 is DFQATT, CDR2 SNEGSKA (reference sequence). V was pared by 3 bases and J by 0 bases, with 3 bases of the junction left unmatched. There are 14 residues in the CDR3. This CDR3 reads CSASETSDQETQYF. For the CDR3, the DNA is TGCAGTGCTAGTGAGACTAGCGACCAAGAGACCCAGTACTTC.

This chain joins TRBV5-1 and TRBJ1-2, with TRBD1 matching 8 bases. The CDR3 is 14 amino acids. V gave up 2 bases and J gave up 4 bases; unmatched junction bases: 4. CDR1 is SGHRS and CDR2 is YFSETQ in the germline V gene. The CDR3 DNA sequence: TGCGCCAGCAGCTTAGGCCAGGGGGCCTATGGCTACACCTTC. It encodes CASSLGQGAYGYTF.

CDR3 protein: CASSLGPLGGNGEKLFF. CDR3 nucleotides: TGCGCCAGCAGCTTGGGTCCGCTTGGGGGTAATGGTGAAAAACTGTTTTTT. The chain couples TRBV5-1 to TRBJ1-4; maybe TRBD1 (5 bases). Trimming shortened V by 0 bases and J by 7 bases, and 19 bases separated the two germline ends. CDR3 length equals 17 residues. Germline CDR1 reads SGHRS; CDR2 reads YFSETQ.

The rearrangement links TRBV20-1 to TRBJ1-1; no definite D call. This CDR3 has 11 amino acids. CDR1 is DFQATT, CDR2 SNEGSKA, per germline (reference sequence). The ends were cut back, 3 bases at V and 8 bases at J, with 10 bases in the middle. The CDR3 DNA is TGCAGTGCTAGGTATGCTCACGAAGCTTTCTTT. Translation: CSARYAHEAFF.

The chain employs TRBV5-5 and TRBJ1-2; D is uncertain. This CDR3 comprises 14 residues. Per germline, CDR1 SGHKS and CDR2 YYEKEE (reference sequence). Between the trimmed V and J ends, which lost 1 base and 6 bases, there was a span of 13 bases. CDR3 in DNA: TGTGCCAGCAGCTTGTTCATGGGAGTGAATGGCTACACCTTC. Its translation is CASSLFMGVNGYTF.

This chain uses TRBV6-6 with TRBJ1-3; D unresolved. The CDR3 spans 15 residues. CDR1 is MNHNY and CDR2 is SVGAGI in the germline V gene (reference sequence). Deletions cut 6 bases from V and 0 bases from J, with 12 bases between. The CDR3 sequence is CASSRAGHSGNTIYF. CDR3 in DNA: TGTGCCAGCAGCCGCGCCGGCCACTCTGGAAACACCATATATTTT.

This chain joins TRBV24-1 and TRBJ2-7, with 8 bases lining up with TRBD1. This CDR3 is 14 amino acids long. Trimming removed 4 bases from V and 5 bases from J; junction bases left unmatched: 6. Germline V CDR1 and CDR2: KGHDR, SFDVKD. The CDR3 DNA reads TGTGCCACCAGTGACAATGGACAGGGACACGAGCAGTACTTC. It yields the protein CATSDNGQGHEQYF.

The CDR3 loop reads CASSLESGREQYF. The CDR3 DNA sequence: TGTGCCAGCAGCTTGGAATCTGGGCGGGAGCAGTACTTC. V gene TRBV5-8 combines with J gene TRBJ2-7, with D uncertain. Germline V gives CDR1 SGHTS, CDR2 YDEGEE. The CDR3 has 13 amino acids. V gave up 0 bases and J gave up 7 bases, with 11 bases separating them.

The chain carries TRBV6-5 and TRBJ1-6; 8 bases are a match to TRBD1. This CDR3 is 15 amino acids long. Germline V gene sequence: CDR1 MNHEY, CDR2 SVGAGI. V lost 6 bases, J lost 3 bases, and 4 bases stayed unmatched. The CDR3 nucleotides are TGTGCCAGCAGAACCGGGACAGGCTATAATTCACCCCTCCACTTT. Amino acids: CASRTGTGYNSPLHF.